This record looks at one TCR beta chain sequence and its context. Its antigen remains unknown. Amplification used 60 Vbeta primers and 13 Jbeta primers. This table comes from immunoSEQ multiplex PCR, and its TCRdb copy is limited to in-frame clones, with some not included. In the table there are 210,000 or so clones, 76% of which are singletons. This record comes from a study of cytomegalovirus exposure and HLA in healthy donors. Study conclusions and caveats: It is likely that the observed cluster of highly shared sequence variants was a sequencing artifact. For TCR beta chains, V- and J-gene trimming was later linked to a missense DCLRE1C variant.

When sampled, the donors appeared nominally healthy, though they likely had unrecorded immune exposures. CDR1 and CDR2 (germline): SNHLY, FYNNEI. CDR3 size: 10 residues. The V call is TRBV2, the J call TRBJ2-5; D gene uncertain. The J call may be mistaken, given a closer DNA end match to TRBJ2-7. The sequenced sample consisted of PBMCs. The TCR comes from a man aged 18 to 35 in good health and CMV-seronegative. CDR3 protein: CASSLYEQYF. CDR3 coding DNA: TGTGCCAGCTCCCTCTACGAGCAGTACTTC.